The 15 T cell receptor beta chains presented below share a single source sample, sequenced in a study of CD8 T cells in Susac syndrome. The RNA, about 0.45 to 1 ug, was put through reverse transcription using random hexamers. TCRdb recomputed calls from the immunoSEQ multiplex PCR reads with MiXCR, one row per CDR3 protein. The sample has under 200,000 distinct CDR3 sequences, over 85% seen once; the top ten hold 0.11% to 0.15%. The sequencing input was CD4+ T cells from PBMCs. These receptors all stem from a human donor in good health.

The rearrangement uses TRBV29-1 and TRBJ1-1; TRBD1 aligns across 11 bases. Trimming removed 7 bases from V and 11 bases from J; junction bases left unmatched: 12. CDR3 length equals 13 residues. From germline, CDR1 is SQVTM and CDR2 ANQGSEA. The chain's CDR3 is CSALGQGAFTAFF. In DNA, the CDR3 is TGCAGCGCCCTCGGACAGGGGGCTTTCACCGCTTTCTTT.

The V and J genes are TRBV7-9 and TRBJ2-3, with no clear D. The CDR3 extends over 12 amino acids. Germline CDR1 SEHNR, CDR2 FQNEAQ (reference sequence). Trimming shortened V by 6 bases and J by 2 bases, and 6 bases separated the two germline ends. CDR3 sequence: CASRAITDTQYF. CDR3 DNA sequence: TGTGCCAGCAGGGCTATCACAGATACGCAGTATTTT.

The chain couples TRBV29-1 to TRBJ2-6; D gene unclear. The CDR3 runs 16 residues. CDR1 is SQVTM and CDR2 is ANQGSEA in the germline V gene. Trimming took off 5 bases at V and 0 bases at J, with 14 bases between the two ends. As DNA, the CDR3 is TGCAGCGTTCGGGCCTCAGCGTCCTCTGGGGCCAACGTCCTGACTTTC. It yields the protein CSVRASASSGANVLTF.

CDR3 in DNA: TGCAGCGTTGAAGATACGGCTAGCGGGGGTCAAGAGACCCAGTACTTC. It encodes CSVEDTASGGQETQYF. The chain links TRBV29-1 to TRBJ2-5, with 10 bases lining up with TRBD2. Looked up from germline, CDR1 is SQVTM and CDR2 is ANQGSEA. V gave up 0 bases and J gave up 2 bases; unmatched junction bases: 6. This CDR3 has 16 residues.

The chain links TRBV9 to TRBJ1-6; D call uncertain. Germline V gene sequence: CDR1 SGDLS, CDR2 YYNGEE. V lost 0 bases to trimming and J lost 5 bases, with 9 bases between them. The CDR3 is 15 residues long. CDR3 nucleotide sequence: TGTGCCAGCAGCGTAGCTTCGGAGGATAATTCACCCCTCCACTTT. It encodes CASSVASEDNSPLHF.

V and J are TRBV7-9 and TRBJ2-2; 9 nucleotides agree with TRBD2. In germline, CDR1 is SEHNR, CDR2 FQNEAQ (reference sequence). V gave up 2 bases and J gave up 4 bases; unmatched junction bases: 5. The CDR3 is made up of 16 amino acids. The CDR3 nucleotides are TGTGCCAGCAGCTTATCCGGACTAGCGTCCACCGGGGAGCTGTTTTTT. Translated, it gives CASSLSGLASTGELFF.

This chain joins TRBV3-1 and TRBJ1-2; TRBD1 agrees at 10 bases. V was pared by 1 base and J by 6 bases, with 5 bases of the junction left unmatched. The germline CDR1 and CDR2 sequences are LGHDT and YNNKEL (reference sequence). This CDR3 spans 15 amino acids. The CDR3 bases are TGTGCCAGCAGCCAAGGTATCGGGACAGGGGATGGCTACACCTTC. This gives the protein CASSQGIGTGDGYTF.

The CDR3 bases are TGCAGTGCTGCCCGGGACAGGGGCCGCTTATACAATGAGCAGTTCTTC. It specifies CSAARDRGRLYNEQFF. The rearrangement uses TRBV20-1 and TRBJ2-1, with TRBD1 identical over 10 bases. This CDR3 is 16 amino acids long. V gave up 5 bases and J gave up 4 bases; unmatched junction bases: 11. In germline, CDR1 is DFQATT, CDR2 SNEGSKA (reference sequence).

This clonotype has only one observation. The rearrangement links TRBV9 to TRBJ2-5; D remains unclear. CDR3 length equals 13 residues. V lost 0 bases and J 5 bases, leaving 8 bases between the germline ends. In germline, CDR1 is SGDLS, CDR2 YYNGEE. This CDR3 reads CASSVGTAETQYF. In DNA, the CDR3 is TGTGCCAGCAGCGTAGGAACGGCGGAGACCCAGTACTTC.

The gene calls are TRBV29-1 and TRBJ2-3, with 9 bases identical to TRBD2. V trimming: 6 bases; J trimming: 2 bases; junction bases outside the gene matches: 6. Germline CDR1 SQVTM, CDR2 ANQGSEA. This CDR3 has 14 residues. The CDR3: CSVAGTSPTDTQYF. CDR3 in DNA: TGCAGCGTCGCCGGGACTAGCCCCACAGATACGCAGTATTTT.

The chain is built from TRBV28 and TRBJ1-2; 8 nucleotides match TRBD1. The CDR3 has 14 residues. Per germline, CDR1 MDHEN and CDR2 SYDVKM. The junction had 6 bases not matched to a gene; V was cut back by 5 bases and J by 4 bases. This chain's CDR3 is CASSIRTGSYGYTF. The DNA for the CDR3 is TGTGCCAGCAGTATTCGGACAGGGAGCTATGGCTACACCTTC.

On this clonotype: One end of the junction varies from germline; a read error may be responsible. The CDR3: CSARVFHSGANVLIF. The DNA for the CDR3 is TGCAGTGCTAGAGTATTCCACTCTGGGGCCAACGTCCTGATTTTC. This chain joins TRBV20-1 and TRBJ2-6, with a possible D match to TRBD1 (5 bases). The germline CDR1 and CDR2 sequences are DFQATT and SNEGSKA (reference sequence). The CDR3 consists of 15 residues.

The chain carries TRBV4-3 and TRBJ2-7; D unclear. V was clipped by 1 base and J by 1 base, with 8 bases between them. CDR1 is LGHNA, CDR2 YSLEER, per germline. The CDR3 runs to 14 residues. CDR3 in DNA: TGCGCCAGCAGCCAAGCCTTCCAGTCCTACGAGCAGTACTTC. Translating gives CASSQAFQSYEQYF.

J is TRBJ1-6 and V is TRBV19, with 10 nucleotides matching TRBD1. V was clipped by 5 bases and J by 9 bases; unmatched bases: 7. The length of the CDR3 is 15 residues. The germline V gene has CDR1 LNHDA and CDR2 SQIVND (reference sequence). CDR3 residues: CASSLGTGETSPLHF. CDR3 coding DNA: TGTGCCAGTAGTCTGGGGACAGGGGAGACTTCACCCCTCCACTTT.

This clonotype was recorded once. The chain combines TRBV20-1 with TRBJ2-7; unclear D gene. In germline, CDR1 is DFQATT, CDR2 SNEGSKA (reference sequence). The V gene lost 4 bases and the J gene lost 0 bases, with 13 bases spanning the gap. This CDR3 spans 14 amino acids. CDR3 region: CSAKPRFPSYEQYF. The CDR3 DNA reads as TGCAGTGCTAAACCTCGATTCCCCTCCTACGAGCAGTACTTC.